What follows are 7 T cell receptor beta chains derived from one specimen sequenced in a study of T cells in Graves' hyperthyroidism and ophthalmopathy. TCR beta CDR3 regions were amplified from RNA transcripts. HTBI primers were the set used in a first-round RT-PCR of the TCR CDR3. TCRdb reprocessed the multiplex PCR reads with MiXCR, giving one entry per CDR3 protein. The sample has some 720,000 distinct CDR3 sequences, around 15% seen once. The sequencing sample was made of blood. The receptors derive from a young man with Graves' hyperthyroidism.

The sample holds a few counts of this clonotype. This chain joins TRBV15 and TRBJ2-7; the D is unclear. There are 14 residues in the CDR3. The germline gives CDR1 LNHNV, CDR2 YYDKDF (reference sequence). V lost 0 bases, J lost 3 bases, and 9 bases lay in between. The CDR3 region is CATSRDRALYEQYF. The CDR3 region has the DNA TGTGCCACCAGCAGAGACCGGGCGCTCTACGAGCAGTACTTC.

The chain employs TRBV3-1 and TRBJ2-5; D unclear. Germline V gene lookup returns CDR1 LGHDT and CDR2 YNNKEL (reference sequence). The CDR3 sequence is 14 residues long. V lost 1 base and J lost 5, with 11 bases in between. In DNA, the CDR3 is TGTGCCAGCAGCCAAGTGGGCTTAGGGGAGACCCAGTACTTC. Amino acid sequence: CASSQVGLGETQYF.

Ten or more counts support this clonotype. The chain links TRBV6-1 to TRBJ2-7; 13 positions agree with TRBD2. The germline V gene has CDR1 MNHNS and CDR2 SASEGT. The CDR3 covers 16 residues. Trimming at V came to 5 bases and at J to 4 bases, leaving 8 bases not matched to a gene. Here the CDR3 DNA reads TGTGCCAGCAGTTCAGGGACTAGCGGGATAAGGTACGAGCAGTACTTC. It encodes CASSSGTSGIRYEQYF.

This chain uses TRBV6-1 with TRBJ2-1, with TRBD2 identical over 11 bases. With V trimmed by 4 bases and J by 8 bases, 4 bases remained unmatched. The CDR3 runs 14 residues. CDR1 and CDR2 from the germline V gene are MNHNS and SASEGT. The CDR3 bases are TGTGCCAGCAGTGCCCTAGCGGGAGGCCATGAGCAGTTCTTC. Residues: CASSALAGGHEQFF.

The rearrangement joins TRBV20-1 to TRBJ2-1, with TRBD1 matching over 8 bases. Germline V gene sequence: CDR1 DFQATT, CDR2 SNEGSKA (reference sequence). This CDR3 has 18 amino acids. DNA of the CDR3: TGCAGCGCCCCTGGACAGGGCTCGTTCGACGCGTCCTACAATGAGCAGTTCTTC. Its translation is CSAPGQGSFDASYNEQFF.

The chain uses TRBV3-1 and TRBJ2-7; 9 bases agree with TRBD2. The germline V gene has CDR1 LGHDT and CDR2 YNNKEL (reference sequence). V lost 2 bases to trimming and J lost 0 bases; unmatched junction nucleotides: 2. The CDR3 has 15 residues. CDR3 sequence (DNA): TGTGCCAGCAGCCAACCTAGCGGGATCTCCTACGAGCAGTACTTC. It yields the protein CASSQPSGISYEQYF.

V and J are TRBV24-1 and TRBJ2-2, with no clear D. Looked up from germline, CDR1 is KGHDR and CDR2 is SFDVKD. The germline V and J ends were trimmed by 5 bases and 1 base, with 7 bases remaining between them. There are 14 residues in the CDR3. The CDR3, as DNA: TGTGCCACCAGTGGTTACAAGAACACCGGGGAGCTGTTTTTT. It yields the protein CATSGYKNTGELFF.